The next 4 T cell receptor beta chains were all read from a single sample in a study of tumor-infiltrating lymphocytes in glioblastoma multiforme. Multiple V-beta primers and a C-beta primer amplified TCRB from RNA. TCRdb fed the multiplex PCR reads into MiXCR, producing one record per CDR3 protein. The sample lists some 32,000 distinct CDR3 sequences, roughly two thirds occurring once. Sequenced input: brain tumor tissue. These receptors were obtained from a male donor with glioblastoma.

The chain employs TRBV28 and TRBJ2-5; perhaps D is TRBD1 or TRBD2 (5 bases each). Germline CDR1 MDHEN, CDR2 SYDVKM. V was pared by 7 bases and J by 0 bases, with 15 bases between. The length of the CDR3 is 15 residues. CDR3 sequence reads: CASTLGVAYQETQYF. Written as DNA, the CDR3 is TGTGCCAGCACCCTAGGGGTAGCGTACCAAGAGACCCAGTACTTC.

This chain uses TRBV6-6 with TRBJ2-7; D is unclear. Germline values: CDR1 MNHNY, CDR2 SVGAGI (reference sequence). CDR3 length equals 15 residues. Trimming cost V 2 bases and J 5 bases, with 16 bases left between them. CDR3 amino acids: CASSYLSRPSHEQYF. Written as DNA, the CDR3 is TGTGCCAGCAGTTACCTATCGAGGCCAAGCCACGAGCAGTACTTC.

J is TRBJ1-5 and V is TRBV7-2; D is uncertain. V was clipped by 4 bases and J by 4 bases, with 11 bases between them. CDR3 length: 14 amino acids. The germline CDR1 and CDR2 sequences are SGHTA and FQGNSA. CDR3 sequence (DNA): TGTGCCAGCAGCTCGTTTACGGGTAATCAGCCCCAGCATTTT. As protein: CASSSFTGNQPQHF.

Of note for this clonotype: A read error may be the cause here, since a much bigger clone is one base away. The J gene is TRBJ2-5, the V gene TRBV12-5, with TRBD1 identical over 7 bases. Germline V gene data show CDR1 as LGHNT and CDR2 as FRNRAP. This CDR3 spans 14 amino acids. In nucleotides, the CDR3 is TGTGCTAGTGCCCCAGGGGGTATCCAAGTGACCCAGTACTTC. Its protein product is CASAPGGIQVTQYF. The full variable domain, rest sourced from reference TRBV12-5 and TRBJ2-5, is DARVTQTPRHKVTEMGQEVTMRCQPILGHNTVFWYRQTMMQGLELLAYFRNRAPLDDSGMPKDRFSAEMPDATLATLKIQPSEPRDSAVYFCASAPGGIQVTQYFGPGTRLLVL.